A selection of T cell receptor beta chains follows, all from one sample in a study of blood T cell repertoires in COVID-19. Some clones are missing from TCRdb's copy, which holds only in-frame ones; the method was immunoSEQ multiplex PCR. Of about 200,000 clones detected, approximately 80% appear once; the ten largest clones hold roughly 7.8%. Sequencing was done on a sample of peripheral blood. Receptor source: a woman older than 75 with COVID-19, enrolled during active disease. Each CDR3 is given with its conserved first and last residue. The D gene is left open where the match is weak. A row's size may be missing; if present it is once, few, many or a size class.

v_gene	j_gene	abundance	d_gene	CDR3aa	CDR3nt
TRBV4-1	TRBJ2-1	.	TRBD2	CASSQDPSGRLFF	TGCGCCAGCAGCCAAGATCCTAGCGGGAGACTGTTCTTC
TRBV7-6	TRBJ1-5	.	.	CASSLFSVSGNQPQHF	TGTGCCAGCAGCTTATTCAGCGTAAGTGGGAATCAGCCCCAGCATTTT
TRBV6-1	TRBJ1-5	few	.	CASSENDRSLSQHF	TGTGCCAGCAGTGAAAACGACAGGTCATTGTCCCAGCATTTT
TRBV18	TRBJ1-1	.	.	CASSPQRQNMNTEAFF	TGTGCCAGCTCACCACAAAGACAGAACATGAACACTGAAGCTTTCTTT
TRBV9	TRBJ1-6	.	.	CASSLVAGGSPLHF	TGTGCCAGCAGCTTGGTGGCGGGTGGCTCACCCCTCCACTTT
TRBV5-4	TRBJ2-5	.	.	CASSLDSQETQYF	TGTGCCAGCAGCTTGGATTCACAAGAGACCCAGTACTTC
TRBV5-1	TRBJ2-1	once	TRBD2	CASFLAGGPGYEQFF	TGCGCCAGCTTTCTAGCGGGAGGGCCTGGCTATGAGCAGTTCTTC
TRBV18	TRBJ2-1	.	.	CASSPPGGDKQFF	TGTGCCAGCTCACCACCGGGAGGAGATAAGCAGTTCTTC
TRBV4-2	TRBJ2-3	.	TRBD1	CASSQDWTGTFGDTQYF	TGTGCCAGCAGCCAAGACTGGACAGGGACCTTCGGCGATACGCAGTATTTT
TRBV6-1	TRBJ1-4	.	TRBD1	CASSDGTAGEKLFF	TGTGCCAGCAGTGATGGGACAGCAGGGGAAAAACTGTTTTTT
TRBV18	TRBJ2-7	.	TRBD1	CASSLTAGTGLNEQYF	TGTGCCAGCTCACTTACGGCCGGGACAGGGCTCAACGAGCAGTACTTC
TRBV27	TRBJ1-1	.	.	CASSFQGGVEAFF	TGTGCCAGCAGTTTCCAGGGTGGGGTAGAAGCTTTCTTT
TRBV9	TRBJ2-3	.	TRBD1	CASSRQGPPISTDTQYF	TGTGCCAGCAGCCGACAGGGGCCCCCCATCAGCACAGATACGCAGTATTTT
TRBV14	TRBJ1-6	.	.	CASSQAGSSYNSPLHF	TGTGCCAGCAGCCAAGCGGGGAGCTCCTATAATTCACCCCTCCACTTT
TRBV9	TRBJ2-3	.	TRBD2	CASSPRGGLWSDTQYF	TGTGCCAGCAGCCCCCGGGGGGGTTTGTGGTCAGATACGCAGTATTTT
TRBV10-3	TRBJ1-3	.	.	CAISDLAQETGNTIYF	TGTGCCATCAGTGACCTAGCCCAAGAGACTGGAAACACCATATATTTT
TRBV5-1	TRBJ1-1	.	.	CASSLKQDTEAFF	TGCGCCAGCAGCTTGAAGCAGGACACTGAAGCTTTCTTT
TRBV15	TRBJ2-6	.	TRBD1	CATSRGEQGPLSGANVLTF	TGTGCCACCAGCAGAGGGGAACAGGGGCCACTCTCTGGGGCCAACGTCCTGACTTTC
TRBV25-1	TRBJ1-5	few	TRBD1	CASSELGQGENQPQHF	TGTGCCAGCAGTGAATTGGGGCAGGGGGAAAATCAGCCCCAGCATTTT
TRBV7-6	TRBJ1-1	.	.	CASSLAFPGQGSEAFF	TGTGCCAGCAGCTTAGCATTTCCGGGCCAGGGGTCTGAAGCTTTCTTT
TRBV3-1/TRBV3-2	TRBJ2-7	.	TRBD1	CASSQGQGDEQYF	TGTGCCAGCAGCCAAGGGCAGGGGGACGAGCAGTACTTC
TRBV5-4	TRBJ1-2	once	.	CASSTASEGRIGYTF	TGTGCCAGCAGCACTGCCTCGGAGGGGCGCATTGGCTACACCTTC
TRBV6-4	TRBJ2-1	.	TRBD2	CASSEAGGPNEQFF	TGTGCCAGCAGTGAGGCGGGGGGGCCCAATGAGCAGTTCTTC
TRBV7-9	TRBJ1-2	.	.	CASSFNRESGYTF	TGTGCCAGCAGCTTCAACAGGGAAAGCGGCTACACCTTC
TRBV7-9	TRBJ1-2	.	TRBD1	CASTTTGASYGYTF	TGTGCCAGCACCACAACAGGGGCGAGCTATGGCTACACCTTC
TRBV7-2	TRBJ1-5	.	TRBD1	CASSLWQGAGQPQHF	TGTGCCAGCAGCTTATGGCAGGGGGCAGGTCAGCCCCAGCATTTT
TRBV5-4	TRBJ2-1	.	TRBD1	CASSLQGAYEQFF	TGTGCCAGCAGCTTGCAGGGGGCATATGAGCAGTTCTTC
TRBV11-3	TRBJ1-1	.	.	CASSGAGLEAFF	TGTGCCAGCAGTGGTGCAGGGCTTGAAGCTTTCTTT
TRBV5-1	TRBJ2-6	.	.	CASSFQGTGANVLTF	TGCGCCAGCAGCTTCCAGGGAACCGGGGCCAACGTCCTGACTTTC
TRBV7-9	TRBJ2-5	.	.	CASSFSTSRSPETQYF	TGTGCCAGCAGCTTTTCGACTAGTCGAAGTCCAGAGACCCAGTACTTC
TRBV20-1	TRBJ1-1	.	.	CSVGQFEAFF	TGCAGTGTCGGACAATTTGAAGCTTTCTTT
TRBV10-2	TRBJ1-2	.	TRBD1	CASTHSDRAAEGYTF	TGCGCCAGCACGCATTCGGACAGGGCAGCGGAAGGCTACACCTTC
TRBV6-5	TRBJ2-7	.	TRBD1	CASSWTGAYEQYF	TGTGCCAGCAGTTGGACAGGGGCCTACGAGCAGTACTTC
TRBV7-2	TRBJ2-7	.	TRBD2	CASSLVPAGAYEQYF	TGTGCCAGCAGCTTAGTACCAGCGGGGGCCTACGAGCAGTACTTC
TRBV14	TRBJ1-2	.	.	CASSRAGGYGYTF	TGTGCCAGCAGTCGCGCCGGGGGTTATGGCTACACCTTC
TRBV24-1	TRBJ2-1	.	.	CATSSPGGNEQFF	TGTGCCACCAGTTCCCCCGGTGGCAATGAGCAGTTCTTC
TRBV6-5	TRBJ1-1	.	TRBD1	CASTVTDRGRTEAFF	TGTGCCAGCACCGTAACCGACAGGGGGCGCACTGAAGCTTTCTTT
TRBV28	TRBJ1-1	.	.	CASSSKTRRIAFF	TGTGCCAGCAGTTCGAAAACACGAAGAATCGCTTTCTTT
TRBV10-3	TRBJ1-4	.	TRBD1	CAISGDRGPNEKLFF	TGTGCCATCTCAGGGGACAGGGGACCTAATGAAAAACTGTTTTTT
TRBV6-5	TRBJ2-7	.	.	CASKPVSYEQYF	TGTGCCAGCAAGCCGGTCTCCTACGAGCAGTACTTC
TRBV7-2	TRBJ2-3	.	.	CASSSRILGTDTQYF	TGTGCCAGCAGCTCCAGGATACTCGGCACAGATACGCAGTATTTT
TRBV7-2	TRBJ1-3	.	TRBD1	CASSYTGAGNTIYF	TGTGCCAGCAGTTATACAGGGGCTGGAAACACCATATATTTT
TRBV28	TRBJ2-3	.	TRBD2	CASSFRPGVSGITDTQYF	TGTGCCAGCAGTTTCCGACCGGGGGTTAGCGGGATCACAGATACGCAGTATTTT
TRBV16	TRBJ1-5	.	.	CASSPFTGSNQPQHF	TGTGCCAGCAGCCCCTTCACAGGGAGCAATCAGCCCCAGCATTTT
TRBV19	TRBJ2-5	.	TRBD2	CASSIDLFSGRTKETQYF	TGTGCCAGTAGTATAGATCTATTCAGCGGGAGGACTAAAGAGACCCAGTACTTC
TRBV7-6	TRBJ1-5	.	.	CASSLGRNQPQHF	TGTGCCAGCAGCTTAGGCCGGAATCAGCCCCAGCATTTT
TRBV19	TRBJ1-2	.	TRBD1	CASSTPGTGGFF	TGTGCCAGTAGCACACCTGGGACAGGGGGATTCTTC
TRBV19	TRBJ2-1	.	.	CASSIELGGVRDEQFF	TGTGCCAGTAGTATTGAGTTGGGGGGAGTACGAGATGAGCAGTTCTTC
TRBV4-1	TRBJ2-3	.	TRBD2	CASSPTGGEYSDTQYF	TGCGCCAGCAGCCCAACGGGAGGGGAGTATTCGGATACGCAGTATTTT
TRBV9	TRBJ1-1	once	TRBD1	CASSPQGARTEAFF	TGTGCCAGCAGCCCGCAGGGGGCGAGGACTGAAGCTTTCTTT
TRBV12-5	TRBJ1-1	.	.	CASGGRAGRAEAFF	TGTGCTAGTGGGGGTAGGGCAGGGAGGGCTGAAGCTTTCTTT
TRBV12-3/TRBV12-4	TRBJ1-4	few	.	CASRKTENEKLFF	TGTGCCAGCCGAAAGACAGAGAATGAAAAACTGTTTTTT
TRBV5-1	TRBJ2-5	.	.	CASSLELAPTQYF	TGCGCCAGCAGCTTGGAGCTAGCGCCAACCCAGTACTTC
TRBV9	TRBJ2-4	.	.	CASSVDGGIKNIQYF	TGTGCCAGCAGCGTAGATGGGGGGATCAAAAACATTCAGTACTTC
TRBV3-1/TRBV3-2	TRBJ2-1	.	.	CASSQVTAYNEQFF	TGTGCCAGCAGCCAAGTTACAGCTTACAATGAGCAGTTCTTC
TRBV6-1	TRBJ2-1	.	.	CASSVQGEGLGNEQFF	TGTGCCAGCAGTGTACAGGGTGAGGGGCTGGGTAATGAGCAGTTCTTC
TRBV9	TRBJ2-1	.	TRBD2	CASSDLAGSSYNEQFF	TGTGCCAGCAGCGACCTAGCGGGTAGCTCCTACAATGAGCAGTTCTTC